This TCR beta chain was found in a study of OX40 agonist ivuxolimab in advanced cancers. About the research overall: The study gave patients intravenous ivuxolimab at 0.01 to 10 mg/kg every 2 weeks.

TCRdb keeps only in-frame clones here, not all; method: immunoSEQ multiplex PCR. The data contain approximately 72,000 clones, around 90% of them singletons. Trimming cost V 1 base and J 2 bases, with 12 bases left between them. CDR1 and CDR2 (germline): MDHEN, SYDVKM. The CDR3 sequence is 16 residues long. The source was CD4+ or CD8+ T cells sorted from blood, collected in a trial of the OX40 agonist ivuxolimab. The V and J genes are TRBV28 and TRBJ1-5, with D unclear. The TCR comes from an adult with an advanced solid tumor such as melanoma, head and neck, liver or kidney cancer. CDR3 DNA sequence: TGTGCCAGCAGTTTATTGGAGGGATGGGGCAATCAGCCCCAGCATTTT. Translating it yields CASSLLEGWGNQPQHF.